The rows below give T cell receptor beta chains drawn from one sample of a study of post-analysis software for immune sequencing data. TCRdb called the PCR reads again in MiXCR, with one record for every CDR3 protein. Among some 690,000 distinct CDR3 sequences listed, 59% were seen once. The sample was blood. The source is a girl aged 2 to 10 with multiple sclerosis. CDR3s leave out the opening cysteine and the closing phenylalanine or tryptophan. Not all rows give a size; the values are once, few, many and, for expanded clones, a class.

>NA|TRBV29-1|TRBJ1-2
SVYGVAGQVGYGYT
>NA|TRBV12-3/TRBV12-4|TRBJ1-1
ASSLSGCTEAF
>NA|TRBV20-1|TRBJ2-1
SARTGKGYNEQF
>NA|TRBV29-1|NA
SVGTGEVYEQY
>NA|TRBV6-9|TRBJ2-1
ASRIRRVYNEQF
>NA|TRBV28|TRBJ2-7
ASCSSGSSYEQY
>NA|TRBV12-3/TRBV12-4|TRBJ1-1
ASSLMDTEAF
>NA|TRBV12-3/TRBV12-4|TRBJ2-5
ASSPNTGSLKETQY
>NA|TRBV3-1|TRBJ1-5
ASSQDINQPQH
>NA|TRBV14|TRBJ1-2
ASSHYRRSENYGYT
>NA|TRBV12-3/TRBV12-4|TRBJ1-1
ASRRGKWGNTEAF
>NA|TRBV5-1|TRBJ2-1
ASSMTSGMQF
>few|TRBV6-6|TRBJ2-7
ASSLMGQLAEQY
>NA|TRBV20-1|TRBJ2-1
SALSSGRSYNEQF
>NA|TRBV6-5|TRBJ2-3
ASSQGQGLDTQY
>NA|TRBV2|TRBJ2-6
ASSGRSGANVLT
>once|TRBV4-3|TRBJ2-1
ASSHGDRDNNEQF
>NA|TRBV5-1|TRBJ2-7
ASSTSLAGTYEQY
>NA|TRBV4-1|TRBJ1-2
ASSQVNGVYGYT
>NA|TRBV6-6|TRBJ2-3
ASSYSLRGRTDTQY
>NA|TRBV29-1|TRBJ2-5
SVEYERLTETQY
>NA|TRBV30|TRBJ2-1
AWRRDRGNEQF
>NA|TRBV28|TRBJ2-5
ASSGGTGRRQY
>NA|TRBV20-1|TRBJ2-1
SARPGTTNVRSYNEQF
>few|TRBV5-1|TRBJ2-5
ASSSQTGIETQY
>few|TRBV29-1|TRBJ2-5
SAPLGLATETQY
>NA|TRBV7-2|TRBJ2-7
ASSLMASYEQY
>once|TRBV2|NA
ASRGIEQY
>NA|TRBV30|TRBJ1-5
AWVTGTFSNQPQH
>NA|TRBV29-1|TRBJ1-1
SVARQGLNTEAF
>few|TRBV7-8|TRBJ2-1
ASSILAVGTPENEQF
>NA|TRBV3-1|TRBJ1-5
ASSQDPWVNQPQH
>NA|TRBV24-1|TRBJ2-1
ATSDRDRGAHNEQF
>few|TRBV29-1|TRBJ2-1
SVTGGEGWEQF
>NA|TRBV5-5|TRBJ2-7
ASSSAGTATYEQY
>NA|TRBV12-3/TRBV12-4|TRBJ2-1
ASRRDRGRLNEQF
>NA|TRBV20-1|TRBJ2-5
SARETAFSPQY
>NA|TRBV5-8|TRBJ1-2
ASSLERGTGGYT
>many|TRBV6-4|TRBJ2-1
ASSDSGLAVHTNEQF
>few|TRBV12-3/TRBV12-4|NA
ASSFSGSPHEQY
>once|TRBV20-1|TRBJ2-1
SARDGREPYNEQF
>NA|TRBV5-1|TRBJ2-7
ASSSRLAGGSFYEQY
>NA|TRBV5-1|TRBJ1-4
ASSAAFRARNEKLF
>NA|TRBV13|TRBJ1-1
ASTRTTVVVNTEAF
>once|TRBV6-5|TRBJ2-2
ASSYSERTGELF
>NA|TRBV20-1|TRBJ2-1
SASRQYSISYNEQF
>NA|TRBV7-9|TRBJ1-5
ASGPTGEQPQH
>NA|TRBV7-8|TRBJ2-5
ASSLLQGALETQY
>NA|TRBV6-1|TRBJ2-7
AGGDGSYEQY
>NA|TRBV12-3/TRBV12-4|TRBJ2-5
ASSFYPGGPRITTQETQY
>NA|TRBV27|TRBJ1-5
ASSPTPGTGGNQPQH
>few|TRBV5-1|TRBJ1-2
ASSLIQNYGYT
>few|TRBV29-1|TRBJ2-3
SVTGQGGSTDTQY